This TCR beta chain was captured by sequencing in a study of a mutant IDH1 vaccine in newly diagnosed glioma. Looking at the study overall: Earlier treatment was radiotherapy, temozolomide, or both, with most getting both. General study findings and limits: Pseudoprogression showed no apparent link to changes in top peripheral T cell clonotypes.

Indicated time point: baseline, week 1 (first vaccination visit). Treatment: pre-vaccination baseline after standard-of-care therapy. Every donor had a new WHO grade 3 or 4 astrocytoma that was IDH1-mutant, with loss of nuclear ATRX. V was trimmed by 3 bases and J by 4 bases, leaving 13 bases between them. Germline V lookup: CDR1 LNHDA, CDR2 SQIVND (reference sequence). The CDR3 has 16 residues. As to this clone: Its antigen remains unknown.

Using immunoSEQ multiplex PCR, the repertoire was profiled, and TCRdb retains in-frame clones only, with some absent. The table has 45,000 to 65,000 clones, about four fifths seen once. Specimen: PBMCs, collected from a glioma patient treated with radiotherapy, temozolomide or both. The gene calls are TRBV19 and TRBJ2-6, with D perhaps matching TRBD1 (5 bases). This TCR came from a man aged 18 to 29 with glioma. The CDR3, as DNA: TGTGCCAGTAGTATGCGGCAGGGCTCCGGGGCCAACGTCCTGACTTTC. Translating it yields CASSMRQGSGANVLTF.